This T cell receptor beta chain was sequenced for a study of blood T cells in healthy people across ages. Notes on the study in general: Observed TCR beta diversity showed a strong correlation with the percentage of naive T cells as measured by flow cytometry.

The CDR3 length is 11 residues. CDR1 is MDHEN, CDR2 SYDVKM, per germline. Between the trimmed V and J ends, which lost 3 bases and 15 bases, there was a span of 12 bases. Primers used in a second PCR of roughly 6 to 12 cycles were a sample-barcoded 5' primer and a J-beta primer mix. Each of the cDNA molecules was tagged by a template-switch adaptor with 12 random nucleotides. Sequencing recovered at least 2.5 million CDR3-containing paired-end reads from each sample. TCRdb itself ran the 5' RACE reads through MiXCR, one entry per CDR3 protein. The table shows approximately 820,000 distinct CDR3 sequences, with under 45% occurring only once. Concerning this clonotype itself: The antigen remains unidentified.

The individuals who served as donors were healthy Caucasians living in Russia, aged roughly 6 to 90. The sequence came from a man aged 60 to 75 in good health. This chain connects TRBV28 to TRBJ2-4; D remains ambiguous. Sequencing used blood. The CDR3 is CASSLAYERYF. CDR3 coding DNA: TGTGCCAGCAGTTTGGCCTACGAGCGGTACTTC. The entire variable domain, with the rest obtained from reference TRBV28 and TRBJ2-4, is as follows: DVKVTQSSRYLVKRTGEKVFLECVQDMDHENMFWYRQDPGLGLRLIYFSYDVKMKEKGDIPEGYSVSREKKERFSLILESASTNQTSMYLCASSLAYERYFGAGTRLSVL.